This T cell receptor (beta chain) was sequenced for a study of blood T cell repertoires in COVID-19. In the study overall: The origin of the acute and convalescent COVID-19 samples was the United States, Italy and Spain. In each case, the material was cDNA or gDNA derived from T cells, B-cell-depleted T cells, or PBMCs.

CDR3 length: 14 residues. Germline CDR1 SGHVS, CDR2 FQNEAQ. V trimming: 5 bases; J trimming: 5 bases; junction bases outside the gene matches: 3. Methods used by the authors: Amplification of reference gene primers was used by the study to estimate nucleated cell counts. Using immunoSEQ multiplex PCR, the repertoire was profiled, and TCRdb retains in-frame clones only, with some absent. V and J calls and clone size are copied from that table; D and trimming were computed from the DNA. Here the sample spans some 120,000 clones, around 86% being singletons. Sequenced sample: peripheral blood. This TCR was sampled from a woman between 50 and 59 years old who had recovered from COVID-19. The V and J genes are TRBV7-8 and TRBJ2-7; TRBD2 agrees at 13 bases. The CDR3 DNA is TGTGCCAGCAGCCGACTAGCGGGGGGTGACGAGCAGTACTTC. Its translation is CASSRLAGGDEQYF.